The clone carrying this TCR beta chain was seen a single time. Its antigen remains unidentified. This CDR3 is 13 amino acids long. Germline loops: CDR1 SEHNR, CDR2 FQNEAQ (reference sequence). Between the trimmed V and J ends, which lost 5 bases and 6 bases, there was a span of 13 bases. This sample is drawn from a study of cytomegalovirus exposure and HLA in healthy donors. Study-wide results and caveats: The authors excluded some V segments, including TRBV6-2 and TRBV6-3, as indistinguishable.

Both 60 Vbeta primers and 13 Jbeta primers went into the PCR. Per the original methods: Per a later analysis, the number of unique TCR beta chains was about 80 million, of which around 9.9 million were shared. Some clones are missing from TCRdb's copy, which holds only in-frame ones; the method was immunoSEQ multiplex PCR. V, J and clone size derive from that table, while D and trimming were established from the DNA sequence. The repertoire holds about 220,000 clones, with 80% to 85% as singletons. This clonotype originated in a boy aged 2-15 years in good health and CMV-seronegative. The rearrangement uses TRBV7-9 and TRBJ1-2; weak D call: TRBD1 (5 bases). Sequencing was carried out using PBMCs. Here the CDR3 reads CASSPSGRDGYTF. The CDR3 DNA is TGTGCCAGCAGCCCCTCAGGGAGGGATGGCTACACCTTC. The full variable domain, in which reference TRBV7-9 and TRBJ1-2 provide the parts outside the CDR3, is DTGVSQNPRHKITKRGQNVTFRCDPISEHNRLYWYRQTLGQGPEFLTYFQNEAQLEKSRLLSDRFSAERPKGSFSTLEIQRTEQGDSAMYLCASSPSGRDGYTFGSGTRLTVV.